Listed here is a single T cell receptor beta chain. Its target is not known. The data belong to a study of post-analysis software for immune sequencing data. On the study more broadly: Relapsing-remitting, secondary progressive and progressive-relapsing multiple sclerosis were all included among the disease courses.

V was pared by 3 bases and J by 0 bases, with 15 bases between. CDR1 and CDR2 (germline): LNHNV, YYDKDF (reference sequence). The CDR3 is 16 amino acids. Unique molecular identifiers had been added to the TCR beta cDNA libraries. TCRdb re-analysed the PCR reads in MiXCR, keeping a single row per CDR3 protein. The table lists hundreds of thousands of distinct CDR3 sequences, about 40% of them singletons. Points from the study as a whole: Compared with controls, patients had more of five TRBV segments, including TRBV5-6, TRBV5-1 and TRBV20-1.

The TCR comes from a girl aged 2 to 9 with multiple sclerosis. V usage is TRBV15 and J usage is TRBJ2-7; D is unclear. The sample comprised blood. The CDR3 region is CATSSSSSIFSYEQYF. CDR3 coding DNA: TGTGCCACCAGCAGCTCCTCAAGTATTTTCTCCTACGAGCAGTACTTC. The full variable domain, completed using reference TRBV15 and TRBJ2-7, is DAMVIQNPRYQVTQFGKPVTLSCSQTLNHNVMYWYQQKSSQAPKLLFHYYDKDFNNEADTPDNFQSRRPNTSFCFLDIRSPGLGDTAMYLCATSSSSSIFSYEQYFGPGTRLTVT.